A selection of T cell receptor beta chains follows, all from one sample in a study of shared clonotypes between healthy human individuals. TCRdb keeps only in-frame clones here, not all; method: immunoSEQ multiplex PCR. The profile shows approximately 2,200,000 clones, about 92% of them singletons. The sequencing input was naive CD8+ T cells from PBMCs. Source of these receptors: a man aged 18-30 years in good health. Some clones in this sample may be carry-over from other donors' samples. The CDR3 runs from the conserved cysteine through the conserved F or W. Each record gives: CDR3 length, V gene, J gene, clone size, D gene, CDR3 protein, CDR3 DNA. A D gene is named only where the DNA matches it firmly. Expanded clones are given a class, and other clones once, few, many or no size at all.

15,TRBV7-9,TRBJ1-2,NA,NA,CASSLAKGPNYGYTF,TGTGCCAGCAGCTTAGCCAAGGGCCCCAACTATGGCTACACCTTC
18,TRBV5-6,TRBJ2-4,once,NA,CASSLRMYATLAKNIQYF,TGTGCCAGCAGCTTGAGAATGTATGCGACATTAGCCAAAAACATTCAGTACTTC
13,TRBV7-8,TRBJ1-5,NA,NA,CASSPPSNQPQHF,TGTGCCAGCAGCCCCCCTAGCAATCAGCCCCAGCATTTT
16,TRBV27,TRBJ2-1,NA,TRBD2,CASSLSARGTYNEQFF,TGTGCCAGCAGTTTATCTGCGCGGGGGACTTACAATGAGCAGTTCTTC
16,TRBV19,TRBJ2-4,NA,NA,CASTYGHLLAKNIQYF,TGTGCCAGTACCTATGGACACTTACTAGCCAAAAACATTCAGTACTTC
16,TRBV7-9,TRBJ2-7,NA,TRBD2,CASSLPTSGTSYEQYF,TGTGCCAGCAGCCTCCCGACTAGCGGGACCTCCTACGAGCAGTACTTC
14,TRBV28,TRBJ2-7,NA,TRBD1,CASSSRTGMDEQYF,TGTGCCAGCAGTTCCAGGACAGGGATGGACGAGCAGTACTTC
14,TRBV11-3,TRBJ1-5,once,NA,CASSLTVCNQPQHF,TGTGCCAGCAGCTTAACAGTATGCAATCAGCCCCAGCATTTT
16,TRBV9,TRBJ1-2,NA,NA,CASSVPTGTANYGYTF,TGTGCCAGCAGCGTACCTACCGGGACCGCAAACTATGGCTACACCTTC
14,TRBV11-3,TRBJ2-1,NA,TRBD1,CASSSRQGSHEQFF,TGTGCCAGCAGCTCCAGACAGGGGTCTCATGAGCAGTTCTTC
14,TRBV27,TRBJ1-5,NA,NA,CASSLRGGNQPQHF,TGTGCCAGCAGTTTACGGGGTGGCAATCAGCCCCAGCATTTT
14,TRBV6-6,TRBJ2-3,once,NA,CASTTRGYGDTQYF,TGTGCCAGCACCACCCGAGGGTATGGAGATACGCAGTATTTT
15,TRBV4-2,TRBJ1-1,NA,NA,CASSQAADGIGEAFF,TGTGCCAGCAGCCAAGCGGCGGACGGGATCGGTGAAGCTTTCTTT
15,TRBV27,TRBJ1-1,NA,NA,CASSLSTEGEAEAFF,TGTGCCAGCAGTTTATCGACCGAGGGAGAGGCTGAAGCTTTCTTT
16,TRBV4-2,TRBJ2-7,NA,NA,CASSQEMGSLNYEQYF,TGTGCCAGCAGCCAAGAGATGGGCAGCCTCAACTACGAGCAGTACTTC
13,TRBV7-9,TRBJ2-3,NA,NA,CASRAAPTDTQYF,TGTGCCAGCAGGGCGGCACCCACAGATACGCAGTATTTT
13,TRBV9,TRBJ1-4,NA,NA,CASSNGGNEKLFF,TGTGCCAGCAGCAACGGGGGCAATGAAAAACTGTTTTTT
14,TRBV5-1,TRBJ2-1,once,TRBD1,CASSLAGQGHEQFF,TGCGCCAGCAGCTTGGCTGGACAGGGCCATGAGCAGTTCTTC
14,TRBV6-6,TRBJ1-1,NA,TRBD1,CASIVVDRDSEAFF,TGTGCCAGCATTGTCGTGGACAGGGACTCTGAAGCTTTCTTT
14,TRBV30,TRBJ2-2,NA,NA,CAWNPGVPTGELFF,TGTGCCTGGAATCCCGGGGTCCCCACCGGGGAGCTGTTTTTT
15,TRBV9,TRBJ2-7,NA,TRBD2,CASSASTSGRSEQYF,TGTGCCAGCAGCGCCTCAACTAGCGGGAGATCCGAGCAGTACTTC
13,TRBV6-4,TRBJ2-3,NA,NA,CASSDTPTDTQYF,TGTGCCAGCAGTGACACCCCTACAGATACGCAGTATTTT
13,TRBV7-9,TRBJ2-4,NA,NA,CASSFQLANIQYF,TGTGCCAGCAGCTTCCAGTTGGCAAACATTCAGTACTTC
16,TRBV7-3,TRBJ2-2,NA,TRBD2,CASSNGLAGHTGELFF,TGTGCCAGCAGCAACGGACTAGCGGGGCACACCGGGGAGCTGTTTTTT
16,TRBV9,TRBJ2-1,NA,TRBD1,CASSAPRDSLYNEQFF,TGTGCCAGCAGCGCCCCCCGGGACAGCTTATACAATGAGCAGTTCTTC
17,TRBV4-1,TRBJ1-1,few,TRBD1,CASSQGATGLSNTEAFF,TGCGCCAGCAGCCAAGGCGCGACAGGGCTTTCGAACACTGAAGCTTTCTTT
11,TRBV29-1,TRBJ1-1,few,NA,CSVSAGADAFF,TGCAGCGTCTCAGCGGGTGCCGACGCTTTCTTT
17,TRBV4-3,TRBJ2-1,NA,TRBD1,CASSQDLRTGYRGEQFF,TGCGCCAGCAGCCAAGATCTGAGGACAGGGTATCGGGGTGAGCAGTTCTTC
15,TRBV28,TRBJ1-5,NA,NA,CASRQPTELGQPQHF,TGTGCCAGCAGGCAACCGACAGAGCTGGGGCAGCCCCAGCATTTT
12,TRBV27,TRBJ2-7,NA,NA,CASRPNMYEQYF,TGTGCCAGCAGGCCAAACATGTACGAGCAGTACTTC
13,TRBV19,TRBJ2-1,NA,NA,CASSTGASNEQFF,TGTGCCAGTAGTACAGGGGCTAGCAATGAGCAGTTCTTC
13,TRBV28,TRBJ1-1,NA,NA,CASSFRGATEAFF,TGTGCCAGCAGTTTCAGAGGAGCCACTGAAGCTTTCTTT
16,TRBV5-1,TRBJ1-2,NA,TRBD1,CASSSADRGPYYGYTF,TGCGCCAGCAGCTCCGCCGACAGGGGGCCGTACTATGGCTACACCTTC
14,TRBV28,TRBJ2-7,NA,NA,CASSLWGETYEQYF,TGTGCCAGCAGTTTATGGGGGGAGACCTACGAGCAGTACTTC
16,TRBV27,TRBJ2-1,once,TRBD1,CASSLIRGPGWSEQFF,TGTGCCAGCAGTTTAATAAGGGGGCCGGGATGGAGTGAGCAGTTCTTC
14,TRBV5-1,TRBJ2-7,NA,NA,CASSSTPGSYEQYF,TGCGCCAGCAGCAGTACCCCAGGGTCCTACGAGCAGTACTTC
15,TRBV6-4,TRBJ2-1,NA,NA,CATRSVPGSYNEQFF,TGTGCCACTCGTAGCGTCCCTGGGTCCTACAATGAGCAGTTCTTC
14,TRBV28,TRBJ1-1,NA,NA,CASRTPGQNTEAFF,TGTGCCAGCAGGACCCCCGGACAGAACACTGAAGCTTTCTTT
13,TRBV27,TRBJ1-1,NA,TRBD1,CASSPQGPTEAFF,TGTGCCAGCAGTCCACAGGGGCCCACTGAAGCTTTCTTT
12,TRBV28,TRBJ2-1,once,NA,CASSLLWDEQFF,TGTGCCAGCAGTTTATTGTGGGATGAGCAGTTCTTC
17,TRBV30,TRBJ1-5,NA,NA,CAWSVPSGKWGNQPQHF,TGTGCCTGGAGTGTCCCATCCGGGAAGTGGGGCAATCAGCCCCAGCATTTT
13,TRBV27,TRBJ2-5,once,NA,CASSLDLQGPQYF,TGTGCCAGCAGTTTGGACTTGCAGGGGCCCCAGTACTTC
15,TRBV30,TRBJ2-7,NA,TRBD2,CAWRALAGVGYEQYF,TGTGCCTGGAGGGCCCTAGCGGGAGTCGGGTACGAGCAGTACTTC
14,TRBV25-1,TRBJ2-6,NA,NA,CASSAGAGANVLTF,TGTGCCAGCAGTGCGGGGGCCGGGGCCAACGTCCTGACTTTC
14,TRBV28,TRBJ1-5,NA,NA,CASSSGAFNQPQHF,TGTGCCAGCAGTTCGGGCGCCTTCAATCAGCCCCAGCATTTT
19,TRBV18,TRBJ2-7,NA,TRBD1,CASSPSMHFTGTDPGEQYF,TGTGCCAGCTCACCTTCAATGCACTTTACCGGGACAGATCCGGGCGAGCAGTACTTC
16,TRBV6-1,TRBJ2-5,NA,NA,CASSEGPDRSQETQYF,TGTGCCAGCAGTGAAGGGCCTGACAGGTCCCAAGAGACCCAGTACTTC
15,TRBV5-1,TRBJ2-1,NA,TRBD2,CASSPGTSEYNEQFF,TGCGCCAGCAGCCCAGGGACTAGCGAGTACAATGAGCAGTTCTTC
15,TRBV9,TRBJ1-1,NA,NA,CASSAYAHVGTEAFF,TGTGCCAGCAGCGCGTACGCCCATGTGGGGACTGAAGCTTTCTTT
14,TRBV4-1,TRBJ2-7,NA,NA,CASSQDRHFYEQYF,TGCGCCAGCAGCCAAGATCGACATTTCTACGAGCAGTACTTC
13,TRBV30,TRBJ1-2,few,NA,CAWSVGLGWGYTF,TGTGCCTGGAGTGTCGGCCTGGGATGGGGCTACACCTTC
14,TRBV28,TRBJ2-7,NA,NA,CASSLMDGTYEQYF,TGTGCCAGCAGTTTAATGGACGGTACCTACGAGCAGTACTTC
15,TRBV27,TRBJ2-1,NA,TRBD2,CASSSRGLAIGGQFF,TGTGCCAGCAGCTCCAGAGGACTAGCGATAGGTGGGCAGTTCTTC
16,TRBV6-1,TRBJ2-7,NA,NA,CASSDISGSPSYEQYF,TGTGCCAGCAGTGATATTTCGGGGAGCCCCTCCTACGAGCAGTACTTC
15,TRBV5-6,TRBJ1-2,NA,NA,CASSLGLGGSYGYTF,TGTGCCAGCAGCTTGGGACTAGGGGGATCCTATGGCTACACCTTC